This TCR beta chain was captured by sequencing in a study of patients and donors after allogeneic stem cell transplantation. V was clipped by 7 bases and J by 3 bases; unmatched bases: 9. The CDR3 contains 15 residues. TCRdb reprocessed the RT-PCR reads via MiXCR and lists one record per CDR3 protein. Found here are 920,000 or so distinct CDR3 sequences, roughly 18% of them singletons; the top ten hold 5% to 6.5%. The sample was blood, either unsorted or a sorted T cell fraction (not recorded which). This TCR was recovered from a human donor who was either an allogeneic HSCT recipient or a stem cell or donor lymphocyte infusion donor (not recorded which). It is not recorded whose cells these are; they may come from a transplant donor. The rearrangement links TRBV12-3 or TRBV12-4 to TRBJ2-7; 10 bases agree with TRBD2. The CDR3 DNA sequence: TGTGCCAGCATGGGGCTAGCGGGAGATTACTACGAGCAGTACTTC. This gives the protein CASMGLAGDYYEQYF.